Sequencing of this TCR beta chain was carried out in a study of cytomegalovirus exposure and HLA in healthy donors. Germline V gene sequence: CDR1 SGHNT, CDR2 YYREEE (reference sequence). The length of the CDR3 is 14 residues. V was trimmed by 3 bases and J by 3 bases, leaving 13 bases between them. Sequenced by immunoSEQ multiplex PCR; TCRdb stores in-frame clones only, minus some. The sample consists of 240,000 or so clones, approximately 83% of them appearing once. The chain uses TRBV5-4 and TRBJ2-7; D might be TRBD2 (6 bases). The receptor was isolated from a woman aged 25 to 39 in good health and CMV-seropositive. The specimen was PBMCs. The CDR3 loop is CASSSPGLSYEQYF. The CDR3 bases are TGTGCCAGCAGCTCGCCGGGACTGAGCTACGAGCAGTACTTC.